Shown below are 16 T cell receptor beta chains from a single sample sequenced in a study of graft-versus-host responses after intestinal transplantation. This table comes from immunoSEQ multiplex PCR, and its TCRdb copy is limited to in-frame clones, with some not included. The table has under 30,000 clones, 80% to 95% seen once. Sequenced material: PBMCs, taken 18 days after transplant. Every receptor here comes from a human patient who received an intestinal transplant, so some T cells may come from the graft donor.

This sequence joins TRBV4-2 and TRBJ2-2, with no clear D. Trimming left V 0 bases short and J 7 bases short, with 3 bases between. There are 12 residues in the CDR3. Looked up from germline, CDR1 is LGHNA and CDR2 is YNFKEQ. The CDR3: CASSQEDGELFF. CDR3 nucleotides: TGTGCCAGCAGCCAAGAGGACGGGGAGCTGTTTTTT.

This chain links TRBV7-8 with TRBJ1-1; D is undetermined. The CDR3 length is 14 residues. V was pared by 1 base and J by 11 bases, with 17 bases between. Germline V gene lookup returns CDR1 SGHVS and CDR2 FQNEAQ. This CDR3 reads CASSLGQTPDGAFF. CDR3 DNA sequence: TGTGCCAGCAGCTTAGGGCAGACTCCCGACGGCGCTTTCTTT.

The chain recombines TRBV5-1 with TRBJ1-2; maybe TRBD1 (6 bases). Trimming left V 0 bases short and J 8 bases short, with 11 bases between. The CDR3 covers 13 residues. Germline CDR1 SGHRS, CDR2 YFSETQ. The DNA for the CDR3 is TGCGCCAGCAGCTTGGACAGGGAGGAAGGCTACACCTTC. Amino acids: CASSLDREEGYTF.

The chain employs TRBV2 and TRBJ1-5; no firm D call. The CDR3 is 13 amino acids. The V gene lost 6 bases and the J gene lost 2 bases, with 8 bases spanning the gap. CDR1 and CDR2 from the germline V gene are SNHLY and FYNNEI. The CDR3 bases are TGTGCCAGCAGGGGGTTTGGCAATCAGCCCCAGCATTTT. Its translation: CASRGFGNQPQHF.

V usage is TRBV14 and J usage is TRBJ2-2; D not certain. The CDR3 runs to 16 residues. Per germline, CDR1 SGHDN and CDR2 FVKESK. Trimming cost V 1 base and J 2 bases, with 11 bases left between them. CDR3 DNA: TGTGCCAGCAGCCAAGGATACCCTTTAAACACCGGGGAGCTGTTTTTT. Translated, it gives CASSQGYPLNTGELFF.

The gene calls are TRBV6-5 and TRBJ1-3; D is unresolved. The CDR3 is made up of 13 amino acids. Between the trimmed V and J ends, which lost 0 bases and 3 bases, there was a span of 3 bases. Germline CDR1 is MNHEY and CDR2 is SVGAGI. DNA of the CDR3: TGTGCCAGCAGTTACTCGGTTGGAAACACCATATATTTT. This codes for CASSYSVGNTIYF.

The chain has TRBV9 and TRBJ2-2; D not certain. CDR1 and CDR2 (germline): SGDLS, YYNGEE. V dropped 0 bases and J dropped 11 bases, with 17 bases sitting between them. The CDR3 is 15 residues long. The DNA for the CDR3 is TGTGCCAGCAGCGTAGTGGGTAGCAGAAGTAGCGAGCTGTTTTTT. It translates to CASSVVGSRSSELFF.

The rearrangement joins TRBV7-9 to TRBJ1-4; a possible D gene is TRBD1 (5 bases). Per germline, CDR1 SEHNR and CDR2 FQNEAQ (reference sequence). The CDR3 runs to 17 residues. The germline V and J ends were trimmed by 5 bases and 8 bases, with 24 bases remaining between them. The CDR3 coding sequence is TGTGCCAGCAGCCCTGGTATCCGACAGAGTCGGGGGGAAAAACTGTTTTTT. Translating it yields CASSPGIRQSRGEKLFF.

This clone has only one observation. V and J are TRBV19 and TRBJ1-6; 8 positions match TRBD1. J gave up 8 bases and V 7 bases, and 19 bases lay outside the gene matches. Germline-derived CDR1 and CDR2 are LNHDA and SQIVND (reference sequence). The CDR3 is 18 amino acids. DNA for the CDR3: TGTGCCAGTAAGACCGGGACAGGAGATAGGATTGAGGATTCACCCCTCCACTTT. This translates into CASKTGTGDRIEDSPLHF.

V usage is TRBV7-9 and J usage is TRBJ2-1; 9 bases fit TRBD1. This CDR3 region has 15 residues. Looked up from germline, CDR1 is SEHNR and CDR2 is FQNEAQ (reference sequence). The ends lost 4 bases at V and 2 bases at J; junction bases unmatched: 3. The CDR3 DNA reads TGTGCCAGCAGCTCGACAGGGGGTCCCTACAATGAGCAGTTCTTC. This codes for CASSSTGGPYNEQFF.

The rearrangement joins TRBV9 to TRBJ1-6; TRBD1 matches 7 bases. Unmatched junction bases numbered 6, after V lost 0 bases and J lost 9 bases. Germline V gives CDR1 SGDLS, CDR2 YYNGEE. The CDR3 length is 15 residues. The CDR3 nucleotides are TGTGCCAGCAGCGTAGCCGGGCAGGGGGGTTCACCCCTCCACTTT. Its translation is CASSVAGQGGSPLHF. Supplemented by reference TRBV9 and TRBJ1-6, the full variable domain reads DSGVTQTPKHLITATGQRVTLRCSPRSGDLSVYWYQQSLDQGLQFLIQYYNGEERAKGNILERFSAQQFPDLHSELNLSSLELGDSALYFCASSVAGQGGSPLHFGNGTRLTVT.

J is TRBJ1-1 and V is TRBV10-2, with 8 bases that match TRBD1. The CDR3 length is 13 residues. The germline gives CDR1 WSHSY, CDR2 SAAADI. V shed 6 bases and J 6 bases; nucleotides not matched to a gene: 6. The CDR3 is CASRITGGSEAFF. As DNA, the CDR3 is TGCGCCAGCAGGATAACAGGGGGTTCTGAAGCTTTCTTT.

This clone was seen just once. The chain has TRBV9 and TRBJ2-1; 7 bases fit TRBD2. Losses at the gene ends were 2 bases for V and 6 bases for J; bases not matched to a gene: 2. The CDR3 sequence is 13 residues long. Germline V gives CDR1 SGDLS, CDR2 YYNGEE. CDR3: CASSVGRVNEQFF. The CDR3 DNA sequence: TGTGCCAGCAGCGTTGGGAGGGTCAATGAGCAGTTCTTC.

The J gene is TRBJ2-4, the V gene TRBV2; no firm D call. V was trimmed by 8 bases and J by 8 bases, leaving 10 bases between them. Germline CDR1 is SNHLY and CDR2 is FYNNEI. The CDR3 runs 11 residues. The CDR3 protein is CASGESDIQYF. CDR3 DNA sequence: TGTGCCAGCGGCGAAAGCGACATTCAGTACTTC.

This clone has only a few counts. The genes are TRBV14 and TRBJ2-2, with D perhaps TRBD1 (6 bases). The length of the CDR3 is 15 residues. V lost 3 bases to trimming and J lost 2 bases, with 10 bases between them. Germline CDR1 is SGHDN and CDR2 is FVKESK. CDR3 sequence: CASSHTGLNTGELFF. CDR3 DNA: TGTGCCAGCAGCCACACAGGGCTAAACACCGGGGAGCTGTTTTTT.

This chain uses TRBV5-6 with TRBJ2-5, with TRBD1 matching over 8 bases. V shed 0 bases and J 5 bases; nucleotides not matched to a gene: 3. This CDR3 has 14 residues. From germline, CDR1 is SGHDT and CDR2 YYEEEE. This CDR3 is CASSLDRGRETQYF. In DNA, the CDR3 is TGTGCCAGCAGCTTGGACAGGGGGAGGGAGACCCAGTACTTC.